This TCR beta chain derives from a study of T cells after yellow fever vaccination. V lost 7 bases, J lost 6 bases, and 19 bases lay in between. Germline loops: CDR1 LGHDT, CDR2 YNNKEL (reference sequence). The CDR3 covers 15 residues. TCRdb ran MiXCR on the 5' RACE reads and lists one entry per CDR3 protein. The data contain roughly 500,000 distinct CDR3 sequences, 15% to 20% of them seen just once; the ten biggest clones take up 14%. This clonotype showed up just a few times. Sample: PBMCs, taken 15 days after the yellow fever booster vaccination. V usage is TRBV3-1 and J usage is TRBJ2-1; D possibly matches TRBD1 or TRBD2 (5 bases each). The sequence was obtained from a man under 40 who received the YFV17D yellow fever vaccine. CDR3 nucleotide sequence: TGTGCCAGCACCCCCCTGGGGGAGCCTGGCAATGAGCAGTTCTTC. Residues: CASTPLGEPGNEQFF.